The clone carrying this T cell receptor beta chain is a singleton in its sample. Its target is not known. The source of the sample is a study of shared clonotypes between healthy human individuals. The trim removed 7 bases at V and 5 bases at J, leaving 12 bases unmatched. This CDR3 has 14 amino acids. CDR1 is SQVTM and CDR2 is ANQGSEA in the germline V gene. TCRdb's table, derived via immunoSEQ multiplex PCR, lists solely in-frame clones and lacks some. The sample has over a million clones, 75% to 85% seen once. General observations from the study: Incompleteness in sorted-subset sequencing, despite large depth, was shown by rarefaction. It was observed that approximately 5% of naive CD4 clonotypes were shared across several donors.

The chain links TRBV29-1 to TRBJ2-7, with TRBD1 matching 9 bases. The TCR comes from a man between 18 and 35 years old in good health. Some clones in this sample may be carry-over from other donors' samples. Material: memory CD4+ T cells from PBMCs. Indicated subset: CD45RA-negative fraction. In DNA form, the CDR3 reads TGCAGCGGATGGACAGGGGCAAAGGGGGACGAGCAGTACTTC. Translated, it gives CSGWTGAKGDEQYF.